The entry that follows covers one TCR beta chain sequence. Its cognate antigen is unknown. With approximately 16 and 10 cycles respectively, two nested PCRs were carried out on TCRalpha and TCRbeta cDNA. TCRdb re-called the 5' RACE reads; every CDR3 protein appears as one record, without DNA. The sample's table shows about 330,000 distinct CDR3 sequences. This sample stems from a study of monozygotic twins with inflammatory bowel disease. Study conclusions and caveats: Among IBD patients, TCRbeta diversity (inverse Simpson) was lower than in healthy co-twins. IBD patients exhibited fewer clonotypes shared with other individuals than healthy twins, particularly with disease activity.

Germline V lookup: CDR1 DFQATT, CDR2 SNEGSKA (reference sequence). This CDR3 is 17 amino acids long. The sample taken for sequencing was blood. V usage is TRBV20-1 and J usage is TRBJ2-1; TCRdb names TRBD2, which stays unverified in the absence of DNA. The receptor's source is a human donor with ulcerative colitis or Crohn's disease, or a healthy co-twin of an affected twin (not recorded which). CDR3 region: CSARDDKREASYNEQFF.